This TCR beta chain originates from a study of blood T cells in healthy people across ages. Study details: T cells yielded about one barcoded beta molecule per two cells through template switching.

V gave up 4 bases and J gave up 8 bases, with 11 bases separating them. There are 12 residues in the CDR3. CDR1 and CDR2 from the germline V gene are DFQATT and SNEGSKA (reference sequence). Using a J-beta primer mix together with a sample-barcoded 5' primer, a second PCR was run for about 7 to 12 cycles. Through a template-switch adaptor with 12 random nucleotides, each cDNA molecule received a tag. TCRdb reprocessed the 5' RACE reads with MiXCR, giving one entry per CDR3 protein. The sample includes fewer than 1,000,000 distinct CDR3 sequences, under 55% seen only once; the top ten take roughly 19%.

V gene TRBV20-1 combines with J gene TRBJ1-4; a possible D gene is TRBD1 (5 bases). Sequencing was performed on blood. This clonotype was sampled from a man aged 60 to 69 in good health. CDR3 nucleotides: TGCAGTGCTACGGATCCAGGGGAAAAACTGTTTTTT. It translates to CSATDPGEKLFF.